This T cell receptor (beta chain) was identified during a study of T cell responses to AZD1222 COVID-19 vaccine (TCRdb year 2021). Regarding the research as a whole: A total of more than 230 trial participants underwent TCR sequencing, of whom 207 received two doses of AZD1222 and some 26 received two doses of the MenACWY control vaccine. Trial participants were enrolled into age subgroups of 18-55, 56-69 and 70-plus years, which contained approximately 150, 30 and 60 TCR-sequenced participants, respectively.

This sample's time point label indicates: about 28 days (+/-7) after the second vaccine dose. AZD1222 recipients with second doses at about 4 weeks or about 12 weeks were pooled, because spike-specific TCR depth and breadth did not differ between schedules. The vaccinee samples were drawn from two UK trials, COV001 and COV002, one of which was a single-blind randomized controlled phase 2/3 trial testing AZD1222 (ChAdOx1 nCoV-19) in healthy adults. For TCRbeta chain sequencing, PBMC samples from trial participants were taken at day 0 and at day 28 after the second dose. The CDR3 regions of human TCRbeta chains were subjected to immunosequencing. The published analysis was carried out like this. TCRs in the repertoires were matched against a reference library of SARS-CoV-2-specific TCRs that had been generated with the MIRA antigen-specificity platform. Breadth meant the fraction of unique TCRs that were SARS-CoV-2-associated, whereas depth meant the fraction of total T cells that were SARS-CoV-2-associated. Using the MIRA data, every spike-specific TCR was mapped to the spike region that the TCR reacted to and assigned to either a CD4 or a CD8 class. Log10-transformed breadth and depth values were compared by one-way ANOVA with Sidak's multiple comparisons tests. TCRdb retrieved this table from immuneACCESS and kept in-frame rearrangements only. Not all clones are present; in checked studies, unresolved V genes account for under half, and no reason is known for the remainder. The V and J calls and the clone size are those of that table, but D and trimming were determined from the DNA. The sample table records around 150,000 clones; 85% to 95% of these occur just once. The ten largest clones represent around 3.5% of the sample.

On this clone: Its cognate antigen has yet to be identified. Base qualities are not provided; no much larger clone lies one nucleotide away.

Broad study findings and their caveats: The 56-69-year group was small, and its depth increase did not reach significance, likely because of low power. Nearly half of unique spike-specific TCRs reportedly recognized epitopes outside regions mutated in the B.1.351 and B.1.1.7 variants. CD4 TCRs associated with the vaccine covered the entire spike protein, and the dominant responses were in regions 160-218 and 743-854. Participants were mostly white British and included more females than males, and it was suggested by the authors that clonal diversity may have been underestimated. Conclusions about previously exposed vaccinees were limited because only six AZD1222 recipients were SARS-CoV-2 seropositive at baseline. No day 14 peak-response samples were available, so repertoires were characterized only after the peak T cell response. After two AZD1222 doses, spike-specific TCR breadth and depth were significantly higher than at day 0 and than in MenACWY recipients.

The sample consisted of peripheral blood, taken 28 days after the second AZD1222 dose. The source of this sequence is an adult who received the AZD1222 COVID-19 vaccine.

The CDR3 corresponds to CATSRDRGLWALHF. The DNA is as follows: TGTGCCACCAGCAGAGATCGGGGACTTTGGGCCCTCCACTTT. The chain joins TRBV15 to TRBJ1-6; tentative D gene TRBD1, with 5 bases matching. From its cysteine to its phenylalanine, the CDR3 spans 14 amino acids. This entry keeps only the CDR3 DNA: 42 bases, framed from base 1. V loses 0 bases of germline sequence and J loses 14 bases, and the interval between the two ends is 14 bases. Sequences LNHNV (CDR1) and YYDKDF (CDR2) are obtained from the germline V gene (reference sequence). This CDR3, with the reference TRBV15 and TRBJ1-6 proteins standing in past its ends, gives the full variable domain DAMVIQNPRYQVTQFGKPVTLSCSQTLNHNVMYWYQQKSSQAPKLLFHYYDKDFNNEADTPDNFQSRRPNTSFCFLDIRSPGLGDTAMYLCATSRDRGLWALHFGNGTRLTVT.